Sequencing of this TCR beta chain was carried out in a study of early T cells in non-severe SARS-CoV-2 infection. Whole-study results and caveats: Database matching using VDJdb favored anti-spike CD8 responses, with private and CD4 specificities left missing.

With 6 bases removed from V and 1 base from J, the gap between germline ends came to 9 bases. CDR1 MNHEY and CDR2 SVGAGI come from the germline V gene. The CDR3 is 13 residues long. This clonotype turned up a few times. The antigen is unknown. Unique molecular identifiers (one per individual cDNA molecule) were attached. TCRdb re-called the 5' RACE reads through MiXCR, storing one row per CDR3 protein. The repertoire consists of roughly 92,000 distinct CDR3 sequences, with over 9.5% occurring once and the leading ten covering around 4.3%. The clonotype comes from an adult who was a healthcare worker with PCR-confirmed SARS-CoV-2 infection or an uninfected control (not recorded which). The rearrangement joins TRBV6-5 to TRBJ1-1; D not certain. The input for sequencing was whole blood, taken at baseline. CDR3 nucleotide sequence: TGTGCCAGCAGCTTACAGCGGAACACTGAAGCTTTCTTT. Translated, it gives CASSLQRNTEAFF.